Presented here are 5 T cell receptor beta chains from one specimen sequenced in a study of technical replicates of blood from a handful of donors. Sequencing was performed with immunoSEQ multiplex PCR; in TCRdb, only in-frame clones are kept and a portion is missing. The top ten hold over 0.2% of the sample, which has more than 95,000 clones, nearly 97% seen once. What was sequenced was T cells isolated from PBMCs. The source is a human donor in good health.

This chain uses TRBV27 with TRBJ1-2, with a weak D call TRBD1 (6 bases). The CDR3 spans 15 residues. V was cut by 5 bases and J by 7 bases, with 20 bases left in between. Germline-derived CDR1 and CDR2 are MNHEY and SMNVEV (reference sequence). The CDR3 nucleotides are TGTGCCAGCAGTGGTAGCGCTCTCGGGGGGGCTGGCTACACCTTC. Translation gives CASSGSALGGAGYTF.

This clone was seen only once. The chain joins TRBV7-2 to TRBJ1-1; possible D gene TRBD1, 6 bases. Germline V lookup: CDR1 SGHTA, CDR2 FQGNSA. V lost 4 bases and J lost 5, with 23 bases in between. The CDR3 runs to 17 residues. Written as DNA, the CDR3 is TGTGCCAGCAGCTCAGGGGTAGGCAGGGCCTGGGGGACTGAAGCTTTCTTT. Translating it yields CASSSGVGRAWGTEAFF. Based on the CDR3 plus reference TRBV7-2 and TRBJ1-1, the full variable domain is GAGVSQSPSNKVTEKGKDVELRCDPISGHTALYWYRQSLGQGLEFLIYFQGNSAPDKSGLPSDRFSAERTGGSVSTLTIQRTQQEDSAVYLCASSSGVGRAWGTEAFFGQGTRLTVV.

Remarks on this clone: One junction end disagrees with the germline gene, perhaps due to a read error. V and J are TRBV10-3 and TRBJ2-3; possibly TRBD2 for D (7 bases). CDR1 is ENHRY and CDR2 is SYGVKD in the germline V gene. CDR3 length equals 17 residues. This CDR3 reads CARGSRGGNYPTDTQYF. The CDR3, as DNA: TGCGCGCGGGGGAGTAGGGGGGGAAATTATCCCACAGATACGCAGTATTTT.

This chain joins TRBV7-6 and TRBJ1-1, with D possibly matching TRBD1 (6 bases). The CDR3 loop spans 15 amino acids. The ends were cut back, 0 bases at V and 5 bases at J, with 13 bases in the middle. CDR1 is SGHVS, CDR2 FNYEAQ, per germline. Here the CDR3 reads CASSLAQGLETEAFF. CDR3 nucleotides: TGTGCCAGCAGCTTAGCACAGGGTTTGGAGACTGAAGCTTTCTTT. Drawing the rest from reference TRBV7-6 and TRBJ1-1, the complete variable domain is GAGVSQSPRYKVTKRGQDVALRCDPISGHVSLYWYRQALGQGPEFLTYFNYEAQQDKSGLPNDRFSAERPEGSISTLTIQRTEQRDSAMYRCASSLAQGLETEAFFGQGTRLTVV.

CDR3 sequence (DNA): TGTGCCAGCAGCGCTGGGGGGAGGGGGTGGTACGAGCAGTACTTC. As protein: CASSAGGRGWYEQYF. V usage is TRBV7-9 and J usage is TRBJ2-7, with D tentatively TRBD2 (7 bases). The CDR3 is 15 residues long. Deletions cut 5 bases from V and 4 bases from J, with 18 bases between. CDR1 and CDR2 (germline): SEHNR, FQNEAQ (reference sequence).